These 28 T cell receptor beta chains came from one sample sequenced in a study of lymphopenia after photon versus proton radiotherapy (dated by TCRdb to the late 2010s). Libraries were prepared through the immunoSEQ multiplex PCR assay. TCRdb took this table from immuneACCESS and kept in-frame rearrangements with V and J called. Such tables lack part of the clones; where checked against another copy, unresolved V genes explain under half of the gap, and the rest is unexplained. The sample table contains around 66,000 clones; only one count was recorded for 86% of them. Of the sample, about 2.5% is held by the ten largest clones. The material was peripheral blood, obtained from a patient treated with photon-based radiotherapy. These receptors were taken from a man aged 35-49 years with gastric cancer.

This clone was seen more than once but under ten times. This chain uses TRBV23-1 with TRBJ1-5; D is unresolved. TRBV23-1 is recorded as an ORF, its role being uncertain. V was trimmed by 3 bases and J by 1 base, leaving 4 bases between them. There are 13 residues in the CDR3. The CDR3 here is CASSQDSNQPQHF. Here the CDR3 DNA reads TGCGCCAGCAGTCAGGACAGCAATCAGCCCCAGCATTTT.

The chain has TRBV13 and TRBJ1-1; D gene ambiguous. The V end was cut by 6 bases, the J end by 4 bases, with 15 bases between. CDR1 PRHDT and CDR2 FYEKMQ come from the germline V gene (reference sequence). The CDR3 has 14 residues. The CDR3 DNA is TGTGCCAGCAGTGAGAGGGTGATCGGCACTGAAGCTTTCTTT. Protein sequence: CASSERVIGTEAFF.

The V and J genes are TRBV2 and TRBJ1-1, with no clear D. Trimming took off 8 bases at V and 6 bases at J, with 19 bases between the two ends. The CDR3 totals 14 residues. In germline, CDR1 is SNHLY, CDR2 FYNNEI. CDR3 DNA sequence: TGTGCCAGCGTAGGAGGGAGGCCGGGTCCTGAAGCTTTCTTT. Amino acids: CASVGGRPGPEAFF.

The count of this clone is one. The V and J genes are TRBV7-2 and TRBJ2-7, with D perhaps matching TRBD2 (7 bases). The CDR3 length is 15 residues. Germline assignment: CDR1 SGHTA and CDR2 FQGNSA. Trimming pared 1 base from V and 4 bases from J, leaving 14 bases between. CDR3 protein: CASSLGGGSRYEQYF. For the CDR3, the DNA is TGTGCCAGCAGCTTAGGGGGGGGCTCCCGGTACGAGCAGTACTTC.

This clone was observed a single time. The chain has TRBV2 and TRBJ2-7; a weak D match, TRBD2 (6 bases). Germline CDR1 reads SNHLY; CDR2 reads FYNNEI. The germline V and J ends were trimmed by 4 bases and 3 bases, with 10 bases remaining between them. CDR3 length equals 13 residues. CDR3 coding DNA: TGTGCCAGCAGTGGGGCGGGGAACTACGAGCAGTACTTC. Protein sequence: CASSGAGNYEQYF.

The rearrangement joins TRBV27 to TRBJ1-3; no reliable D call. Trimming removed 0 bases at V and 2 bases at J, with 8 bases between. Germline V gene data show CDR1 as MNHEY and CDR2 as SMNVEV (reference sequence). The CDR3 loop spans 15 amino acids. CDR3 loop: CASSLSRAPGNTIYF. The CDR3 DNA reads TGTGCCAGCAGTTTATCAAGGGCCCCTGGAAACACCATATATTTT.

DNA for the CDR3: TGTGCCAGCAGCACCGGACTAGCGGGGCGGGAAGGGACCCAGTACTTC. This sequence encodes CASSTGLAGREGTQYF. The chain uses TRBV5-4 and TRBJ2-5; 12 bases map to TRBD2. Germline lookup yields CDR1 SGHNT and CDR2 YYREEE (reference sequence). With 4 bases clipped from V and 7 bases from J, the junction kept 11 bases outside the gene matches. The CDR3 has 16 amino acids.

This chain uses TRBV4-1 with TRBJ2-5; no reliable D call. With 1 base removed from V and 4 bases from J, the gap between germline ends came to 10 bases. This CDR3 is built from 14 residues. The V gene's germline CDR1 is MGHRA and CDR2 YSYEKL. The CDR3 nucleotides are TGCGCCAGCAGCCAAGTCCAGTCCCTAGAGACCCAGTACTTC. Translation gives CASSQVQSLETQYF.

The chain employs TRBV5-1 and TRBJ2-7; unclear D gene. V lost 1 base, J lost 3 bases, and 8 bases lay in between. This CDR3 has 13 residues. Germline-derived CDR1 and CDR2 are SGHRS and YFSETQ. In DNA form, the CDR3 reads TGCGCCAGCAGCTTGCCTCCCGTCTACGAGCAGTACTTC. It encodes CASSLPPVYEQYF.

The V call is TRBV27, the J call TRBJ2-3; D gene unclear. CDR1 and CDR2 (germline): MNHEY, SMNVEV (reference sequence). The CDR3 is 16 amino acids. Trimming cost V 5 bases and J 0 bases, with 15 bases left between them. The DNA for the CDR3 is TGTGCCAGCAGTCCACTCGCGGTATGGAGCACAGATACGCAGTATTTT. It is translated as CASSPLAVWSTDTQYF.

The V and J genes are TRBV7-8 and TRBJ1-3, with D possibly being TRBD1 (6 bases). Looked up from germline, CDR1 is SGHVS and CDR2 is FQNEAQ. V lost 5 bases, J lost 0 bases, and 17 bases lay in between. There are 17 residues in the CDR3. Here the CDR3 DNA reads TGTGCCAGCAGCCTTACGACAGGCTCGGCCTCTGGAAACACCATATATTTT. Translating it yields CASSLTTGSASGNTIYF.

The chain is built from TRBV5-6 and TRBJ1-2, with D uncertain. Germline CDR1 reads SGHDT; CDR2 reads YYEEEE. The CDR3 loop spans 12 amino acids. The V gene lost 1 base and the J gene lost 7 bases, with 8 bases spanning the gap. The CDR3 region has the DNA TGTGCCAGCAGCTTGTTTAGGGCTGGCTACACCTTC. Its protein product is CASSLFRAGYTF.

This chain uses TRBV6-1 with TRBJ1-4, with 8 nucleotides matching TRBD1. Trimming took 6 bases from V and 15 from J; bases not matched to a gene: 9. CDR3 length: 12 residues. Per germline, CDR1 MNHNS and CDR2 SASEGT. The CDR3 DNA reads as TGTGCCAGCAGCCTGGGACAGGCCCCGTTGTTTTTT. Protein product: CASSLGQAPLFF.

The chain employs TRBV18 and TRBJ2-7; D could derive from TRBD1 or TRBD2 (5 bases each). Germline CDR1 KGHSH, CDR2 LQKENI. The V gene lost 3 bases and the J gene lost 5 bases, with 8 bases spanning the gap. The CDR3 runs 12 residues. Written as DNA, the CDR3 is TGTGCCAGCTCACCCGGGGCCCACGAGCAGTACTTC. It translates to CASSPGAHEQYF.

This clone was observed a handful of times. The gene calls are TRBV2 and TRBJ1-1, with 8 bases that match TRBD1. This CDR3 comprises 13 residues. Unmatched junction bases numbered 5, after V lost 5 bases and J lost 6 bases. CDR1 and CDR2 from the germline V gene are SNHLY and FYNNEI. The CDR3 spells CASSRDRQSEAFF. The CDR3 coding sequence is TGTGCCAGCAGTCGGGACAGGCAATCTGAAGCTTTCTTT. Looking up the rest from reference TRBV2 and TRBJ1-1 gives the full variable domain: EPEVTQTPSHQVTQMGQEVILRCVPISNHLYFYWYRQILGQKVEFLVSFYNNEISEKSEIFDDQFSVERPDGSNFTLKIRSTKLEDSAMYFCASSRDRQSEAFFGQGTRLTVV.

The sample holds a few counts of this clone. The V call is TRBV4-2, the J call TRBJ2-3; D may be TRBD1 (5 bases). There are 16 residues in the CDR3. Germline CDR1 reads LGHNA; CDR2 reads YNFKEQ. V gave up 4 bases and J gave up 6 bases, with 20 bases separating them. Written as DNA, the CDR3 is TGTGCCAGCAGCCCTGGGGCAGCGATGAGATGGGATACGCAGTATTTT. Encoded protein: CASSPGAAMRWDTQYF.

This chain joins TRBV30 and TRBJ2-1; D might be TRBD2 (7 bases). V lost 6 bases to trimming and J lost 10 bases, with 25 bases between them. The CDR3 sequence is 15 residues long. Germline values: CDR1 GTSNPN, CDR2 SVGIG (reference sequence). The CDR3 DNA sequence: TGTGCCTGTTCGCCCTCAAGGTGGAGGGGGGGCGAGCAGTTCTTC. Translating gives CACSPSRWRGGEQFF.

CDR3 DNA sequence: TGCGCCAGCAGCCATACGGATTTGGGAGACAATGAGCAGTTCTTC. Translated, it gives CASSHTDLGDNEQFF. The V gene is TRBV4-3, the J gene TRBJ2-1, with D maybe TRBD2 (5 bases). Germline loops: CDR1 LGHNA, CDR2 YSLEER. The CDR3 is 15 amino acids. V dropped 3 bases and J dropped 5 bases, with 14 bases sitting between them.

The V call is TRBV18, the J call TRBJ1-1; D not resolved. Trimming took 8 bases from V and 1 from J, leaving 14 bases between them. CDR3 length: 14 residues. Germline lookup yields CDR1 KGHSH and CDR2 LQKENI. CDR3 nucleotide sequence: TGTGCCAGCGCCCCCAATTGGAGGAACACTGAAGCTTTCTTT. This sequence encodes CASAPNWRNTEAFF.

In DNA, the CDR3 is TGTGCCAGCAGCTTGAATCAGGGGGTATATGGCTACACCTTC. This gives the protein CASSLNQGVYGYTF. The chain is built from TRBV5-6 and TRBJ1-2; 7 nucleotides match TRBD1. Germline CDR1 is SGHDT and CDR2 is YYEEEE. The CDR3 length is 14 residues. V lost 1 base and J lost 5; bases outside the gene matches: 5.

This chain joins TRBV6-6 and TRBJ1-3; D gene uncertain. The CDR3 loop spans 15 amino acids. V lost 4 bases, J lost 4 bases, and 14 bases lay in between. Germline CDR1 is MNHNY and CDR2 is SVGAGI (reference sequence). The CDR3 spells CASSSLGVLGNTIYF. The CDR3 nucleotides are TGTGCCAGCAGTTCCCTCGGTGTCCTAGGAAACACCATATATTTT.

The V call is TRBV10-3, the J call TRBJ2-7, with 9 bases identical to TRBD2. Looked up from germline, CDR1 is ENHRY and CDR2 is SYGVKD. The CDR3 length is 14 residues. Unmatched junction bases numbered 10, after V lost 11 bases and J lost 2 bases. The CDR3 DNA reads TGTGCCTCATCTGCCAGCGGGGGGACCTACGAGCAGTACTTC. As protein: CASSASGGTYEQYF.

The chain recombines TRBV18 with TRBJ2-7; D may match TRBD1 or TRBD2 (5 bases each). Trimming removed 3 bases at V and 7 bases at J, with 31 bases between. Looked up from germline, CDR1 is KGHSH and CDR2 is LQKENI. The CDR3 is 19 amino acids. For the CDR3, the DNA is TGTGCCAGCTCACCTCCCGAGGGGCTAGCAAAAGGTTCGATTGGGGAGCAGTACTTC. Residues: CASSPPEGLAKGSIGEQYF. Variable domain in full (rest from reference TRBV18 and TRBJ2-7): NAGVMQNPRHLVRRRGQEARLRCSPMKGHSHVYWYRQLPEEGLKFMVYLQKENIIDESGMPKERFSAEFPKEGPSILRIQQVVRGDSAAYFCASSPPEGLAKGSIGEQYFGPGTRLTVT.

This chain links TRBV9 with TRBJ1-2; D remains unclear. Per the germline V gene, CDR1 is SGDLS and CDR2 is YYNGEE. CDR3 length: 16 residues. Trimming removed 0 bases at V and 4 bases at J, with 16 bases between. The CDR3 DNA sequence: TGTGCCAGCAGCGTAGGCTCCAGAGGGATGGGCTATGGCTACACCTTC. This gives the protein CASSVGSRGMGYGYTF.

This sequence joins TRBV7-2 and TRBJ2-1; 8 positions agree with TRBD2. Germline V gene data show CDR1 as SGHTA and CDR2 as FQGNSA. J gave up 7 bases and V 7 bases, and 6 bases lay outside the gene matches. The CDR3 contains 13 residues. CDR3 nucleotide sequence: TGTGCCAGCACCCCCATAGCGGGGAATGAGCAGTTCTTC. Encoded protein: CASTPIAGNEQFF.

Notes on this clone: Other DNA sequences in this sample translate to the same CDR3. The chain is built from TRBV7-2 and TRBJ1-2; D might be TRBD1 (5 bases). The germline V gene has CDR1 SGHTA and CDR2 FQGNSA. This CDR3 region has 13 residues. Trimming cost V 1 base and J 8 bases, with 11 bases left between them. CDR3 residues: CASSLGQGGGYTF. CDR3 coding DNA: TGTGCCAGCAGCTTAGGGCAGGGAGGGGGCTACACCTTC. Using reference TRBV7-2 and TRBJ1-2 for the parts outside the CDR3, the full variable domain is GAGVSQSPSNKVTEKGKDVELRCDPISGHTALYWYRQSLGQGLEFLIYFQGNSAPDKSGLPSDRFSAERTGGSVSTLTIQRTQQEDSAVYLCASSLGQGGGYTFGSGTRLTVV.

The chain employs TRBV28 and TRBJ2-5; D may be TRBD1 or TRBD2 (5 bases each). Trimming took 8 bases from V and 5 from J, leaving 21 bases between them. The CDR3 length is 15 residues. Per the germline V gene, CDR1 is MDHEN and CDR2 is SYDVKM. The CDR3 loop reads CASSNPGRSFETQYF. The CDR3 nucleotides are TGTGCCAGCTCGAATCCGGGACGGTCGTTTGAGACCCAGTACTTC. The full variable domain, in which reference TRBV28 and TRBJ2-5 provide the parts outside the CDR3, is DVKVTQSSRYLVKRTGEKVFLECVQDMDHENMFWYRQDPGLGLRLIYFSYDVKMKEKGDIPEGYSVSREKKERFSLILESASTNQTSMYLCASSNPGRSFETQYFGPGTRLLVL.

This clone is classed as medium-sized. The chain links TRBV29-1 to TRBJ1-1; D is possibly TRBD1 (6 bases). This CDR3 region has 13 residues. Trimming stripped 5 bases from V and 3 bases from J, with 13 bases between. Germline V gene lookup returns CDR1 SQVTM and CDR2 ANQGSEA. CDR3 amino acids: CSVTQGGDTEAFF. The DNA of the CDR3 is TGCAGCGTTACACAGGGAGGGGACACTGAAGCTTTCTTT.